These T cell receptor beta chains were read from a single sample in a study of blood T cell repertoires in COVID-19. The method was immunoSEQ multiplex PCR; TCRdb's version includes in-frame clones alone and lacks a portion of them. This sample has about 31,000 clones, with 91% found just once. Input material: peripheral blood. The source is a human donor in a cohort sampled during active COVID-19. Both conserved end residues are part of each CDR3. A D gene is named only where the DNA matches it firmly. Not every row has a clone size; where given, it reads once, few, many or a size class.

d_gene	v_gene	j_gene	abundance	CDR3aa	CDR3nt
TRBD1	TRBV5-1	TRBJ2-3	NA	CASSLGGTGSPDTQYF	TGCGCCAGCAGCTTGGGGGGGACAGGGTCTCCAGATACGCAGTATTTT
TRBD1	TRBV7-9	TRBJ1-2	NA	CASNFMGQGIYGYTF	TGTGCCAGCAACTTTATGGGACAGGGGATCTATGGCTACACCTTC
TRBD1	TRBV4-3	TRBJ1-4	NA	CASSPGTGNEKLFF	TGCGCCAGCAGTCCCGGGACAGGGAATGAAAAACTGTTTTTT
TRBD2	TRBV14	TRBJ2-5	NA	CASSQQLAGAQETQYF	TGTGCCAGCAGCCAACAACTAGCGGGAGCCCAAGAGACCCAGTACTTC
NA	TRBV7-2	TRBJ2-3	NA	CASSFGGAGTDTQYF	TGTGCCAGCAGCTTTGGGGGGGCCGGCACAGATACGCAGTATTTT
NA	TRBV4-1	TRBJ2-5	NA	CASSQINQKETQYF	TGCGCCAGCAGCCAAATTAACCAGAAAGAGACCCAGTACTTC
TRBD1	TRBV4-2	TRBJ1-1	NA	CASSQDLDRAEAFF	TGTGCCAGCAGCCAAGATTTGGACAGGGCAGAAGCTTTCTTT
NA	TRBV6-6	TRBJ2-3	NA	CASSPLGETPSTDTQYF	TGTGCCAGCAGTCCCCTCGGGGAGACCCCTAGCACAGATACGCAGTATTTT
NA	TRBV5-6	TRBJ1-1	NA	CASGFSTGGAFF	TGTGCCAGCGGTTTCTCGACCGGGGGAGCTTTCTTT
TRBD1	TRBV4-2	TRBJ1-3	NA	CASSQEGRTGSGNTIYF	TGTGCCAGCAGCCAAGAGGGGCGGACAGGGAGCGGAAACACCATATATTTT
TRBD2	TRBV24-1	TRBJ2-1	NA	CATSEPSREAYNEQFF	TGTGCCACCAGTGAGCCTTCGCGGGAGGCCTACAATGAGCAGTTCTTC
TRBD1	TRBV28	TRBJ1-3	NA	CASSSTTGTSGNTIYF	TGTGCCAGCAGTTCGACGACAGGGACCTCTGGAAACACCATATATTTT
TRBD2	TRBV7-8	TRBJ2-3	NA	CASRFWRGGVEDTQYF	TGTGCCAGCAGGTTCTGGCGGGGGGGCGTAGAAGATACGCAGTATTTT
TRBD1	TRBV14	TRBJ1-1	NA	CASSPTRGGVTEAFF	TGTGCCAGCAGCCCGACCCGAGGGGGCGTTACTGAAGCTTTCTTT
TRBD1	TRBV2	TRBJ1-6	NA	CASSPWTGGSNSPLHF	TGTGCCAGCAGCCCATGGACAGGGGGATCAAATTCACCCCTCCACTTT
NA	TRBV5-1	TRBJ2-1	NA	CASSSDSPSYNEQFF	TGCGCCAGCAGCTCGGACAGCCCCTCCTACAATGAGCAGTTCTTC
NA	TRBV6-6	TRBJ2-5	NA	CASSPQETQYF	TGTGCCAGCAGCCCACAAGAGACCCAGTACTTC
NA	TRBV6-1	TRBJ1-1	NA	CASSDPREIAFF	TGTGCCAGCAGTGACCCCCGGGAAATAGCTTTCTTT
NA	TRBV3-1/TRBV3-2	TRBJ2-3	NA	CASSQRGPGADTQYF	TGTGCCAGCAGCCAGCGGGGACCCGGGGCAGATACGCAGTATTTT
NA	TRBV4-3	TRBJ1-3	NA	CASSQEVQGGNTIYF	TGCGCCAGCAGCCAAGAGGTCCAGGGTGGAAACACCATATATTTT
NA	TRBV7-2	TRBJ1-1	NA	CASSSTGMRTEAFF	TGTGCCAGCAGCTCAACAGGGATGCGCACTGAAGCTTTCTTT
TRBD2	TRBV25-1	TRBJ2-1	NA	CASSEYNAGAQFF	TGTGCCAGCAGTGAATATAACGCGGGAGCCCAGTTCTTC
NA	TRBV11-2	TRBJ1-1	NA	CASSLVSSVRRVNTEAFF	TGTGCCAGCAGCTTAGTATCTTCGGTCCGACGGGTGAACACTGAAGCTTTCTTT
NA	TRBV6-4	TRBJ2-3	NA	CASREAVTSTDTQYF	TGTGCCAGCAGGGAAGCGGTTACTAGCACAGATACGCAGTATTTT
TRBD1	TRBV6-6	TRBJ2-1	NA	CASRRTGPVKFF	TGTGCCAGCAGACGGACAGGGCCCGTCAAGTTCTTC
TRBD2	TRBV4-1	TRBJ2-3	NA	CASSSAGAGGDTQYF	TGCGCCAGCAGCTCAGCGGGGGCGGGGGGAGATACGCAGTATTTT
TRBD1	TRBV10-2	TRBJ1-2	once	CASSEGTGDGYTF	TGCGCCAGCAGTGAGGGGACAGGGGATGGCTACACCTTC
NA	TRBV9	TRBJ1-2	NA	CASLDVGRGGYTF	TGTGCCAGCCTCGACGTTGGGAGGGGTGGCTACACCTTC
NA	TRBV11-3	TRBJ2-1	NA	CASSSGISSYNEQFF	TGTGCCAGCAGCTCCGGGATATCGTCCTACAATGAGCAGTTCTTC
TRBD2	TRBV5-1	TRBJ2-2	NA	CASSSGLAGDFGELFF	TGCGCCAGCAGCTCGGGACTAGCGGGAGATTTCGGGGAGCTGTTTTTT
TRBD1	TRBV3-1/TRBV3-2	TRBJ2-2	NA	CASSPGQGSTGELFF	TGTGCCAGCAGCCCCGGACAGGGGAGCACCGGGGAGCTGTTTTTT
NA	TRBV7-2	TRBJ1-5	few	CASSLSGNQPQHF	TGTGCCAGCAGCTTATCGGGAAATCAGCCCCAGCATTTT
NA	TRBV24-1	TRBJ1-1	NA	CATRTRITMNTEAFF	TGTGCCACCCGCACGAGGATTACCATGAACACTGAAGCTTTCTTT
TRBD1	TRBV9	TRBJ1-2	once	CASSAETGTGVGYTF	TGTGCCAGCAGCGCCGAAACCGGGACAGGGGTCGGCTACACCTTC
NA	TRBV7-9	TRBJ1-1	NA	CASSARGRGNTEAFF	TGTGCCAGCAGCGCACGTGGCAGGGGGAACACTGAAGCTTTCTTT
NA	TRBV12-5	TRBJ1-1	NA	CASAFRGNTEAFF	TGTGCTAGTGCCTTCAGGGGGAACACTGAAGCTTTCTTT
NA	TRBV9	TRBJ2-3	NA	CASSFRTGGGTDTQYF	TGTGCCAGCAGCTTTCGGACAGGTGGGGGGACAGATACGCAGTATTTT
TRBD2	TRBV7-9	TRBJ2-1	NA	CASSLGGTSIFNEQFF	TGTGCCAGCAGCTTAGGTGGGACTAGCATTTTCAATGAGCAGTTCTTC
NA	TRBV27	TRBJ2-6	once	CASTRGATGANVLTF	TGTGCCAGCACTCGGGGGGCCACTGGGGCCAACGTCCTGACTTTC
TRBD1	TRBV6-5	TRBJ1-1	NA	CASSRHGQGATEAFF	TGTGCCAGCAGCCGACACGGACAGGGGGCCACTGAAGCTTTCTTT